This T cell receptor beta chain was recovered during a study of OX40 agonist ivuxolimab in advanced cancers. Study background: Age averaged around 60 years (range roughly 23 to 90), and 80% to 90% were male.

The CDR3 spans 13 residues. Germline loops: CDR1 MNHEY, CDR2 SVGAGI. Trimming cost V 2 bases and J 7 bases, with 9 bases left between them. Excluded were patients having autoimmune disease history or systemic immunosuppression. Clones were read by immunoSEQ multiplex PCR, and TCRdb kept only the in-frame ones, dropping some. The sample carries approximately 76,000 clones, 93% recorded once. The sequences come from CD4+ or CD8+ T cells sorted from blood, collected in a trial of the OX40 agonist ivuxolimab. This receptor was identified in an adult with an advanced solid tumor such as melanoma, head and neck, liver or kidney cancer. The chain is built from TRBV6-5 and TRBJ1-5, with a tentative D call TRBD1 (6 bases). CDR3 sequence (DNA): TGTGCCAGCAGTTACAAGGGGGGACAGCCCCAGCATTTT. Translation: CASSYKGGQPQHF.